These 31 T cell receptor beta chains were all obtained from the same sample, sequenced in a study of identical twins. In TCRdb, the 5' RACE reads were re-called with MiXCR into one record per CDR3 protein. Among 450,000 or so distinct CDR3 sequences, approximately 25% were seen once, and the ten largest hold 2.9%. This sample was shared with a second study, whose subject was T cells expressing NK-cell markers.

Sequencing was performed on CD4+ T cells sorted from blood. The receptor set was obtained from a woman between 18 and 30 years old in good health.

This chain joins TRBV10-3 and TRBJ2-1; D tentatively fits TRBD1 or TRBD2 (6 bases each). The V and J ends lost 8 bases and 0 bases respectively, with 11 bases between them. CDR1 ENHRY and CDR2 SYGVKD come from the germline V gene. The CDR3 runs 14 residues. CDR3 in amino acids: CAIGKGGSYNEQFF. The CDR3 region has the DNA TGTGCCATCGGAAAGGGGGGCTCCTACAATGAGCAGTTCTTC.

The gene calls are TRBV24-1 and TRBJ2-3, with D possibly being TRBD2 (5 bases). V was shortened by 3 bases and J by 1 base, with 7 bases between the two germline ends. CDR3 length: 14 amino acids. Germline CDR1 KGHDR, CDR2 SFDVKD. The CDR3 sequence: CATSDRGRTDTQYF. The DNA of the CDR3 is TGTGCCACCAGTGATCGGGGTCGCACAGATACGCAGTATTTT.

This clonotype appeared once. This chain links TRBV2 with TRBJ2-7; maybe TRBD2 (6 bases). In germline, CDR1 is SNHLY, CDR2 FYNNEI. V was pared by 7 bases and J by 5 bases, with 15 bases between. This CDR3 has 13 amino acids. The CDR3 sequence is CASNGGALHEQYF. Written as DNA, the CDR3 is TGTGCCAGCAATGGCGGGGCCCTCCACGAGCAGTACTTC. Based on the CDR3 plus reference TRBV2 and TRBJ2-7, the full variable domain is EPEVTQTPSHQVTQMGQEVILRCVPISNHLYFYWYRQILGQKVEFLVSFYNNEISEKSEIFDDQFSVERPDGSNFTLKIRSTKLEDSAMYFCASNGGALHEQYFGPGTRLTVT.

The J gene is TRBJ2-7, the V gene TRBV6-1; weak D call: TRBD2 (6 bases). Germline V CDR1 and CDR2: MNHNS, SASEGT. The V and J ends lost 10 bases and 5 bases respectively, with 18 bases between them. The CDR3 is 13 amino acids. CDR3 amino acids: CATWEAGYNEQYF. CDR3 nucleotide sequence: TGTGCCACCTGGGAGGCCGGGTATAACGAGCAGTACTTC.

The chain employs TRBV7-2 and TRBJ2-7; 7 nucleotides agree with TRBD1. The CDR3 contains 15 residues. V lost 5 bases to trimming and J lost 3 bases; unmatched junction nucleotides: 10. Germline lookup yields CDR1 SGHTA and CDR2 FQGNSA. CDR3: CASSTRQGGNYEQYF. The CDR3 DNA reads as TGTGCCAGCAGCACCAGACAGGGTGGTAACTACGAGCAGTACTTC.

This sequence joins TRBV7-2 and TRBJ2-1; TRBD1 matches at 10 bases. This CDR3 has 15 amino acids. Germline V gene data show CDR1 as SGHTA and CDR2 as FQGNSA. V lost 3 bases to trimming and J lost 4 bases; unmatched junction nucleotides: 3. The CDR3 nucleotides read TGTGCCAGCAGCTTGGGACAGGGGAGGTACAATGAGCAGTTCTTC. It encodes CASSLGQGRYNEQFF. The full variable domain, with the rest looked up from reference TRBV7-2 and TRBJ2-1, is GAGVSQSPSNKVTEKGKDVELRCDPISGHTALYWYRQSLGQGLEFLIYFQGNSAPDKSGLPSDRFSAERTGGSVSTLTIQRTQQEDSAVYLCASSLGQGRYNEQFFGPGTRLTVL.

This clonotype was recorded a few times. The chain has TRBV7-9 and TRBJ1-2, with D maybe TRBD1 (6 bases). The CDR3 has 14 amino acids. V was trimmed by 1 base and J by 8 bases, leaving 14 bases between them. Germline-derived CDR1 and CDR2 are SEHNR and FQNEAQ (reference sequence). CDR3 in amino acids: CASSLDTGRKGYTF. CDR3 DNA sequence: TGTGCCAGCAGCTTAGATACAGGGAGGAAGGGCTACACCTTC.

The J gene is TRBJ2-3, the V gene TRBV10-3, with D unclear. V lost 4 bases and J lost 2, with 10 bases in between. The CDR3 covers 14 residues. Germline CDR1 is ENHRY and CDR2 is SYGVKD. The DNA for the CDR3 is TGTGCCATCAGTGTAGGGCTTGCCACAGATACGCAGTATTTT. This translates into CAISVGLATDTQYF.

This clonotype was seen more than once but under ten times. This chain links TRBV2 with TRBJ1-2; 8 bases map to TRBD1. V dropped 7 bases and J dropped 5; count of bases not matched to a gene: 6. CDR1 and CDR2 from the germline V gene are SNHLY and FYNNEI. The CDR3 spans 13 residues. The CDR3, as DNA: TGTGCCAGCATTTATGGGACAGGTTATGGCTACACCTTC. This codes for CASIYGTGYGYTF.

This clonotype was found a few times. The V gene is TRBV15, the J gene TRBJ2-1; D may be TRBD1 (5 bases). Between the trimmed V and J ends, which lost 9 bases and 5 bases, there was a span of 11 bases. Germline values: CDR1 LNHNV, CDR2 YYDKDF (reference sequence). The CDR3 totals 12 residues. The CDR3 spells CATQEYDNEQFF. CDR3 DNA sequence: TGTGCCACACAGGAATACGACAATGAGCAGTTCTTC.

J is TRBJ2-3 and V is TRBV6-5, with D tentatively TRBD2 (6 bases). With 2 bases removed from V and 6 bases from J, the gap between germline ends came to 18 bases. The CDR3 consists of 16 residues. Per germline, CDR1 MNHEY and CDR2 SVGAGI. The chain's CDR3 is CASSYPRRDLGDTQYF. The CDR3, as DNA: TGTGCCAGCAGTTACCCACGACGGGACTTGGGGGATACGCAGTATTTT.

The chain employs TRBV2 and TRBJ2-5; D is possibly TRBD1 or TRBD2 (6 bases each). The germline V gene has CDR1 SNHLY and CDR2 FYNNEI. Trimming shortened V by 11 bases and J by 3 bases, and 13 bases separated the two germline ends. CDR3 length equals 12 residues. The CDR3 loop is CARRAGEETQYF. The CDR3, as DNA: TGTGCCCGGAGGGCAGGGGAAGAGACCCAGTACTTC.

The rearrangement uses TRBV7-8 and TRBJ1-1, with 7 bases that match TRBD1. CDR3 length: 19 residues. CDR1 SGHVS and CDR2 FQNEAQ come from the germline V gene. With 0 bases clipped from V and 1 base from J, the junction kept 14 bases outside the gene matches. The CDR3, as DNA: TGTGCCAGCAGCTTAGCGCAGACAGGGCCGCGGCCAGCGAACACTGAAGCTTTCTTT. Protein: CASSLAQTGPRPANTEAFF.

A few counts support this clonotype. V and J are TRBV20-1 and TRBJ2-3, with unresolved D. CDR3 size: 12 residues. V gave up 3 bases and J gave up 6 bases, with 10 bases separating them. CDR1 is DFQATT and CDR2 is SNEGSKA in the germline V gene (reference sequence). CDR3 sequence (DNA): TGCAGTGCTAGTACTGCCCCGGATACGCAGTATTTT. It is translated as CSASTAPDTQYF.

The sample holds a few counts of this clonotype. The rearrangement links TRBV4-2 to TRBJ1-5; D call uncertain. Trimming left V 3 bases short and J 6 bases short, with 9 bases between. The germline V gene has CDR1 LGHNA and CDR2 YNFKEQ. The CDR3 loop spans 13 amino acids. The CDR3 coding sequence is TGTGCCAGCAGCCAGGAGAAACTTCAGCCCCAGCATTTT. Amino acids: CASSQEKLQPQHF.

In its sample, this clonotype was seen a few times. The chain uses TRBV6-4 and TRBJ1-1; a weak D match, TRBD1 (6 bases). This CDR3 is 11 amino acids long. Germline V gives CDR1 MRHNA, CDR2 SNTAGT. CDR3 in DNA: TGTCTTAGAGATAAGGGGGCTGAAGCTTTCTTT. Translation gives CLRDKGAEAFF.

This clonotype occurred a few times. This sequence joins TRBV10-3 and TRBJ2-3; D perhaps matches TRBD1 (6 bases). The germline V and J ends were trimmed by 4 bases and 3 bases, with 14 bases remaining between them. The CDR3 has 15 amino acids. Germline V lookup: CDR1 ENHRY, CDR2 SYGVKD. CDR3 in DNA: TGTGCCATCAGTGGTTTGGGACACCGGACAGATACGCAGTATTTT. Protein sequence: CAISGLGHRTDTQYF.

A few counts support this clonotype. V usage is TRBV6-1 and J usage is TRBJ2-1, with TRBD2 matching over 8 bases. With 5 bases clipped from V and 9 bases from J, the junction kept 6 bases outside the gene matches. There are 13 residues in the CDR3. Germline V CDR1 and CDR2: MNHNS, SASEGT. CDR3 sequence reads: CASSRGGPREQFF. In nucleotides, the CDR3 is TGTGCCAGCAGTCGGGGGGGGCCCCGTGAGCAGTTCTTC.

There are a few counts of this clonotype. This chain connects TRBV12-3 or TRBV12-4 to TRBJ1-2; TRBD1 is a possible D gene (6 bases). V shed 4 bases and J shed 4 bases, with 13 bases lying between them. The CDR3 is made up of 14 amino acids. The CDR3 coding sequence is TGTGCCAGCAGTTCCTCGACAGGAGGCTATGGCTACACCTTC. Its protein is CASSSSTGGYGYTF.

In its sample, this clonotype was seen a few times. This sequence joins TRBV18 and TRBJ2-6; D not certain. Trimming removed 6 bases from V and 2 bases from J, with 8 bases in between. Per germline, CDR1 KGHSH and CDR2 LQKENI. The CDR3 covers 14 residues. The DNA of the CDR3 is TGTGCCAGCTCCCAACACGCTGGGGCCAACGTCCTGACTTTC. The encoded protein is CASSQHAGANVLTF.

This clonotype was seen at least ten times. The chain joins TRBV7-9 to TRBJ2-2; the D is unclear. Germline CDR1 is SEHNR and CDR2 is FQNEAQ (reference sequence). Trimming took off 0 bases at V and 7 bases at J, with 0 bases between the two ends. The length of the CDR3 is 11 residues. The CDR3 here is CASSLAGELFF. The CDR3 bases are TGTGCCAGCAGCTTAGCCGGGGAGCTGTTTTTT.

The chain couples TRBV20-1 to TRBJ2-3; D not certain. The V end was cut by 4 bases, the J end by 2 bases, with 13 bases between. Germline loops: CDR1 DFQATT, CDR2 SNEGSKA (reference sequence). CDR3 length: 14 residues. The DNA of the CDR3 is TGCAGTGCTAACCGAGGCCCTACCACAGATACGCAGTATTTT. This codes for CSANRGPTTDTQYF.

V and J are TRBV7-8 and TRBJ2-5, with 11 bases aligning to TRBD2. CDR1 and CDR2 from the germline V gene are SGHVS and FQNEAQ. This CDR3 is 16 amino acids long. V dropped 5 bases and J dropped 2; count of bases not matched to a gene: 7. The CDR3 nucleotides are TGTGCCAGCAGCAAGAGGACTAGCGGGTATCAAGAGACCCAGTACTTC. This gives the protein CASSKRTSGYQETQYF.

The genes are TRBV2 and TRBJ2-7, with D possibly being TRBD2 (5 bases). The CDR3 contains 14 residues. In germline, CDR1 is SNHLY, CDR2 FYNNEI. The germline V and J ends were trimmed by 7 bases and 3 bases, with 16 bases remaining between them. The CDR3 region is CASTERTAHYEQYF. CDR3 nucleotides: TGTGCCAGCACCGAGCGGACCGCACACTACGAGCAGTACTTC.

This chain joins TRBV3-1 and TRBJ2-5; 12 positions match TRBD2. The CDR3 extends over 15 amino acids. V lost 3 bases and J lost 9; bases outside the gene matches: 8. CDR1 and CDR2 from the germline V gene are LGHDT and YNNKEL (reference sequence). The CDR3 region has the DNA TGTGCCAGCAGCCAGGTCGGACTAGCGGGAACCTCCCAGTACTTC. As protein: CASSQVGLAGTSQYF.

This clonotype was seen only a few times. This chain uses TRBV6-5 with TRBJ2-3; D remains unclear. V lost 0 bases, J lost 4 bases, and 11 bases lay in between. The CDR3 is made up of 15 amino acids. In germline, CDR1 is MNHEY, CDR2 SVGAGI. In DNA, the CDR3 is TGTGCCAGCAGTTACTCTCGCGACGGTGCAGATACGCAGTATTTT. Encoded protein: CASSYSRDGADTQYF.

This clonotype showed up just a few times. The chain has TRBV5-1 and TRBJ1-1; D may be TRBD1 (6 bases). The CDR3 is made up of 15 amino acids. Germline CDR1 and CDR2: SGHRS and YFSETQ. Trimming left V 4 bases short and J 3 bases short, with 16 bases between. DNA of the CDR3: TGCGCCAGCAGCCCGAGGACAGTACCCGACACTGAAGCTTTCTTT. It encodes CASSPRTVPDTEAFF.

The rearrangement links TRBV10-3 to TRBJ2-7, with 7 bases fitting TRBD2. V was pared by 4 bases and J by 1 base, with 10 bases of the junction left unmatched. The germline CDR1 and CDR2 sequences are ENHRY and SYGVKD. This CDR3 has 16 amino acids. The CDR3 is CAISAGPSGRSYEQYF. The DNA of the CDR3 is TGTGCCATCAGTGCGGGGCCTAGCGGCAGATCCTACGAGCAGTACTTC.

The chain uses TRBV11-2 and TRBJ2-1; no reliable D call. Trimming stripped 1 base from V and 7 bases from J, with 14 bases between. Germline-derived CDR1 and CDR2 are SGHAT and FQNNGV. The CDR3 runs to 15 residues. The CDR3 DNA reads as TGTGCCAGCAGCTTAGGGGCCCCTGGTGTGAATGAGCAGTTCTTC. Translated, it gives CASSLGAPGVNEQFF.

The genes are TRBV20-1 and TRBJ2-7; 9 positions match TRBD2. CDR3 size: 16 residues. Trimming took 0 bases from V and 6 from J; bases not matched to a gene: 12. Per germline, CDR1 DFQATT and CDR2 SNEGSKA (reference sequence). DNA for the CDR3: TGCAGTGCTAGAGATCCGGGGGCTAGCGGGGTGGGCGAGCAGTACTTC. Translating it yields CSARDPGASGVGEQYF.

This rearrangement joins TRBV20-1 to TRBJ2-5; D is possibly TRBD1 (6 bases). The ends were cut back, 3 bases at V and 4 bases at J, with 9 bases in the middle. Looked up from germline, CDR1 is DFQATT and CDR2 is SNEGSKA (reference sequence). This CDR3 region has 12 residues. Here the CDR3 reads CSASKGGETQYF. CDR3 nucleotides: TGCAGTGCTAGTAAAGGGGGAGAGACCCAGTACTTC.